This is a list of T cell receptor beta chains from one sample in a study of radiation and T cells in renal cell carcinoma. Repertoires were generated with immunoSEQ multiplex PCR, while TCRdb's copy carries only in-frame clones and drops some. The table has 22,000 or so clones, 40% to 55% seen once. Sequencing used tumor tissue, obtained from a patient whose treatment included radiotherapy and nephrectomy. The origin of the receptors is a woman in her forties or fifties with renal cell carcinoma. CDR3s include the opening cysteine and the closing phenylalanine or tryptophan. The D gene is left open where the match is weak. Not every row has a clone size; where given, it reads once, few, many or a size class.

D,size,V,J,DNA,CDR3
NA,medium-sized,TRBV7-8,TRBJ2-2,TGTGCCAGCAGCCAAGAGCTCTCCGGGGAGCTGTTTTTT,CASSQELSGELFF
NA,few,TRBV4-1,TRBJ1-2,TGCGCCAGCAGCCACCCGGGACTCAGGGCGGGATATGGCTACACCTTC,CASSHPGLRAGYGYTF
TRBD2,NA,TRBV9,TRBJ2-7,TGTGCCAGCAGCGTAGCACCTCAAGGAGCGGGGGCCTACGAGCAGTACTTC,CASSVAPQGAGAYEQYF
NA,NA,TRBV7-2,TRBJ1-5,TGTGCCAGCAGCTTACAGCTTGGGTATCAGCCCCAGCATTTT,CASSLQLGYQPQHF
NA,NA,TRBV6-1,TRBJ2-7,TGTGCCAGCAGGGGTTCCTACGAGCAGTACTTC,CASRGSYEQYF
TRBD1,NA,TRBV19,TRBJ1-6,TGTGCCAGTAGTATCGACAGGGGCGCAGGGGCACTCCACTTT,CASSIDRGAGALHF
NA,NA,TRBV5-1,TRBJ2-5,TGCGCCAGCAGCTGGACTACCCAAGAGACCCAGTACTTC,CASSWTTQETQYF
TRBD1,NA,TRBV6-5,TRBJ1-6,TGTGCCAGCAGTTACTCGACGTACAGGGGTTCACCCCTCCACTTT,CASSYSTYRGSPLHF
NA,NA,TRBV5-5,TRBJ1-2,TGTGCCAGCAGCAAGGACATCGCTAACTATGGCTACACCTTC,CASSKDIANYGYTF
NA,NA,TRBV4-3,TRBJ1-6,TGCGCCAGCAGCCAAGATCTCGGGTCTAATAATTCACCCCTCCACTTT,CASSQDLGSNNSPLHF
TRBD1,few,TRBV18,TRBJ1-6,TGTGCCAGCTCACCACCAAACGACAGGGTTCCGGCTTATAATTCACCCCTCCACTTT,CASSPPNDRVPAYNSPLHF
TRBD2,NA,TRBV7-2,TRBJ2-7,TGTGCCAGCAGCGTGACTAGCGGGGCCGAGCAGTACTTC,CASSVTSGAEQYF
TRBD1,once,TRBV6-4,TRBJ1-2,TGTGCCAGCAGTTACTTAGGGACAGAATTCTATGGCTACACCTTC,CASSYLGTEFYGYTF
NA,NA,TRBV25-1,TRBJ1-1,TGTGCCAGCAGTGGTTTCCAGACGAACACTGAAGCTTTCTTT,CASSGFQTNTEAFF
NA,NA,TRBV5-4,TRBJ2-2,TGTGCCAGCAGCTTGGGCATTGCGAACACCGGGGAGCTGTTTTTT,CASSLGIANTGELFF
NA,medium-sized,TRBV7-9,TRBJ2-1,TGTGCCAGCAGCTCTTCACGGCATGAGCAGTTCTTC,CASSSSRHEQFF
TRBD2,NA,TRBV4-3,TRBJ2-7,TGCGCCAGCAGCCAAAATAGCGGGGGGTGGAAGGACTACGAGCAGTACTTC,CASSQNSGGWKDYEQYF
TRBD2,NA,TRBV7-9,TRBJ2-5,TGTGCCAGCAGCTCGAGACTAGCGGGGGGGAAGGAGACCCAGTACTTC,CASSSRLAGGKETQYF
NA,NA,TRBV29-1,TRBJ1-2,TGCAGCGTTGAAGGTCTGGGACCACAATCTGGCTACACCTTC,CSVEGLGPQSGYTF
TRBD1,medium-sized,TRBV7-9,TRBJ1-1,TGTGCCAGCAGCGGCCTGGACAGGGGGCTGGTGCCTGAAGCTTTCTTT,CASSGLDRGLVPEAFF
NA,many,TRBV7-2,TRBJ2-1,TGTGCCAGCAGCCCTTCTTCGGACTATGAGCAGTTCTTC,CASSPSSDYEQFF
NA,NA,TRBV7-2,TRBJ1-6,TGTGCCAGCCAGGATCGGTGGAGGGGCCATAATTCACCCCTCCACTTT,CASQDRWRGHNSPLHF
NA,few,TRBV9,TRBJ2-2,TGTGCCAGCAGCGACGTCCTCCCATTCGGGGAGCTGTTTTTT,CASSDVLPFGELFF
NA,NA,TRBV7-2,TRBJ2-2,TGTGCCAGCAGCTTAGTTGTGGGACACGGGGAGCTGTTTTTT,CASSLVVGHGELFF
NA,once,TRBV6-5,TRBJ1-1,TGTGCCAGCAGTTACCGGACCATGAACACTGAAGCTTTCTTT,CASSYRTMNTEAFF
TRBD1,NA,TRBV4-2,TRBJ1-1,TGTGCCAGCAGCCAAGAAATAGGGGGCCTGGGCACTGAAGCTTTCTTT,CASSQEIGGLGTEAFF
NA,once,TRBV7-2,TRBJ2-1,TGTGCCAGCAGCGTCAGGGACGGACCTTACAATGAGCAGTTCTTC,CASSVRDGPYNEQFF
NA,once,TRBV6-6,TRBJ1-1,TGTGCCAGCAGTAGACAGGAGATGAACACTGAAGCTTTCTTT,CASSRQEMNTEAFF
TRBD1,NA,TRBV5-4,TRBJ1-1,TGTGCCAGCAGCTCAGGGGGACAGGGTAACACTGAAGCTTTCTTT,CASSSGGQGNTEAFF
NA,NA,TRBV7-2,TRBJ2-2,TGTGCCAGCAGTAGACTAGTAGGTGGCACCGGGGAGCTGTTTTTT,CASSRLVGGTGELFF
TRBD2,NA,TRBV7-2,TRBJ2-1,TGTGCCAGCAGCTTAGACGTTTGGACTAGAGTTGTCGATGAGCAGTTCTTC,CASSLDVWTRVVDEQFF
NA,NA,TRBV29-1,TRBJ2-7,TGCAGCGTTGGTGGGACGGTGTCCTACGAGCAGTACTTC,CSVGGTVSYEQYF
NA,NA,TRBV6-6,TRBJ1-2,TGTGCCAGCGGGGGGCCGGAATATGGCTACACCTTC,CASGGPEYGYTF
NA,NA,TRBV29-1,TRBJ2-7,TGCAGCGTTGCCCGGGACTACGAGCAGTACTTC,CSVARDYEQYF
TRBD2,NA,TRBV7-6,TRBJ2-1,TGTGCCAGCAGCTTAGCGGGAGGCGGGGGGGATTACAATGAGCAGTTCTTC,CASSLAGGGGDYNEQFF
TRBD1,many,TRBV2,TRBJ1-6,TGTGCCAGTTGGGACAGGGGATCTTCACCCCTCCACTTT,CASWDRGSSPLHF
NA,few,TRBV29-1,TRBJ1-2,TGCAGCGTTGGGAAGGGTACTAACTATGGCTACACCTTC,CSVGKGTNYGYTF
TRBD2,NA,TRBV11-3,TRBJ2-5,TGTGCCAGCAGCTCTTCCCGTGGGGGGGCCCAGTACTTC,CASSSSRGGAQYF
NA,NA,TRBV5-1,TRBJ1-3,TGCGCCAGTACCCCAACAGGGTCTGGAAACACCATATATTTT,CASTPTGSGNTIYF
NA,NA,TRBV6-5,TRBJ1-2,TGTGCCAGCAGTTACCCGGGAAGTTATGGCTACACCTTC,CASSYPGSYGYTF
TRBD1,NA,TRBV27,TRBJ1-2,TGTGCCAGCAGTGGTTTAGGGAGCAGGGGGTCGAAGAACTATGGCTACACCTTC,CASSGLGSRGSKNYGYTF
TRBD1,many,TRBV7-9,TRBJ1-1,TGTGCCAGCAGCTTAGGGGACAGCAACACTGAAGCTTTCTTT,CASSLGDSNTEAFF
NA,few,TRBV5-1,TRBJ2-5,TGCGCCAGCAGCCCAATTGCGGGGGAGACCCAGTACTTC,CASSPIAGETQYF
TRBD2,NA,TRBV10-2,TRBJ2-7,TGCGCCAGCAACCCCATCGGGGGGGGACCCTACGAGCAGTACTTC,CASNPIGGGPYEQYF
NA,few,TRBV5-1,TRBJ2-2,TGCGCCAGCAGCCTCCTGAACACCGGGGAGCTGTTTTTT,CASSLLNTGELFF
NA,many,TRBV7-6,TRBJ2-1,TGTGCCAGCAGCTTAAACCCGGGGCAGTCTACCTACAATGAGCAGTTCTTC,CASSLNPGQSTYNEQFF
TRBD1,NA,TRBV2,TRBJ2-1,TGTGCCACCAGACCGGGACAGGGCTACAATGAGCAGTTCTTC,CATRPGQGYNEQFF
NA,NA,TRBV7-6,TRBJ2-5,TGTGCCAGCAGCTTAGGTCGCGGAGAAGAGACCCAGTACTTC,CASSLGRGEETQYF
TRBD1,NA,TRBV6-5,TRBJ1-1,TGTGCCAGCAGCCGGAGACAGGGCGGGACTGAAGCTTTCTTT,CASSRRQGGTEAFF
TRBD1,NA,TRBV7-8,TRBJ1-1,TGTGCCAGCAGGGATCCTTCACAGGGGGTAGAAGCTTTCTTT,CASRDPSQGVEAFF
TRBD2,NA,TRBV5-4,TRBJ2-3,TGTGCCAGCGGACTAGCGGGGGGGTCAGATACGCAGTATTTT,CASGLAGGSDTQYF
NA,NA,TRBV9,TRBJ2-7,TGTGCCAGCAGCGTAGGGGACACCTACTACGAGCAGTACTTC,CASSVGDTYYEQYF
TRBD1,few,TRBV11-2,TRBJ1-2,TGTGCCAGCAGCTTAAGCTGGGACAGGGTCGGCTACACCTTC,CASSLSWDRVGYTF
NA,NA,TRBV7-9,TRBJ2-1,TGTGCCAGCAGCTTCAGGGGCGATGAGCAGTTCTTC,CASSFRGDEQFF
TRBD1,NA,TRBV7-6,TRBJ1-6,TGTGCCAGCAGCCCCTTCTCCGGGACAGGGGATAATTCACCCCTCCACTTT,CASSPFSGTGDNSPLHF
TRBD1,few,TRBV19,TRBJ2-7,TGTGCCAGTAGTATAACAGGGGCCTACGAGCAGTACTTC,CASSITGAYEQYF
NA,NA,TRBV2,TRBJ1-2,TGTGCCACCCGAGGCTACACCTTC,CATRGYTF
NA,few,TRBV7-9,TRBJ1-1,TGTGCCAGCAGCTTAGGTCTGGGCTACACTGAAGCTTTCTTT,CASSLGLGYTEAFF
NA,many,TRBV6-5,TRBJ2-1,TGTGCCAGCAGGGAGATCAGGGAAAACAATGAGCAGTTCTTC,CASREIRENNEQFF
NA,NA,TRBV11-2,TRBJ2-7,TGTGCCACAGCGAGGACAGTTCTAGGGGACGAGCAGTACTTC,CATARTVLGDEQYF